A single sample is the source of the 27 T cell receptor beta chains below, sequenced in a study of T cells in Graves' hyperthyroidism and ophthalmopathy. Amplification of TCR beta CDR3 regions was performed using RNA transcripts as template. First-round RT-PCR of the TCR CDR3 relied on the HTBI primer set. TCRdb processed the multiplex PCR reads anew with MiXCR; each CDR3 protein has one entry. Among more than 650,000 distinct CDR3 sequences listed, 13% to 15% were seen once. The specimen was blood. These receptors were collected from a woman younger than 35 with Graves' hyperthyroidism.

The genes are TRBV10-2 and TRBJ1-2; a weak D match, TRBD1 (6 bases). The CDR3 extends over 13 amino acids. Trimming left V 6 bases short and J 2 bases short, with 10 bases between. Germline-derived CDR1 and CDR2 are WSHSY and SAAADI. The CDR3 DNA reads as TGCGCCAGCAGCGCTGGACAGAACTATGGCTACACCTTC. Encoded protein: CASSAGQNYGYTF.

This chain connects TRBV7-2 to TRBJ2-3, with D tentatively TRBD2 (6 bases). This CDR3 spans 14 amino acids. Trimming took off 5 bases at V and 4 bases at J, with 13 bases between the two ends. Germline CDR1 reads SGHTA; CDR2 reads FQGNSA. The CDR3 region is CASSLTRLADTQYF. The CDR3 nucleotides read TGTGCCAGCAGCCTAACGCGACTAGCAGATACGCAGTATTTT. The full variable domain, completed using reference TRBV7-2 and TRBJ2-3, is GAGVSQSPSNKVTEKGKDVELRCDPISGHTALYWYRQSLGQGLEFLIYFQGNSAPDKSGLPSDRFSAERTGGSVSTLTIQRTQQEDSAVYLCASSLTRLADTQYFGPGTRLTVL.

This clonotype showed up many times. The chain uses TRBV6-5 and TRBJ2-7, with 8 bases fitting TRBD2. The V gene's germline CDR1 is MNHEY and CDR2 SVGAGI. V lost 2 bases to trimming and J lost 3 bases; unmatched junction nucleotides: 6. The CDR3 consists of 15 residues. The CDR3 loop is CASSYEAAGDYEQYF. The CDR3, as DNA: TGTGCCAGCAGTTACGAGGCAGCGGGAGACTACGAGCAGTACTTC.

V usage is TRBV19 and J usage is TRBJ2-7; D might be TRBD2 (6 bases). V shed 2 bases and J shed 0 bases, with 8 bases lying between them. Germline V gene lookup returns CDR1 LNHDA and CDR2 SQIVND (reference sequence). This CDR3 spans 14 amino acids. The CDR3 sequence: CASSISDYSYEQYF. The CDR3 coding sequence is TGTGCCAGTAGTATATCGGACTACTCCTACGAGCAGTACTTC.

The chain joins TRBV7-9 to TRBJ1-3; D is ambiguous. The V end lost 0 bases, the J end lost 0 bases, and 3 bases lay between the germline ends. The CDR3 is made up of 14 amino acids. Germline V gene data show CDR1 as SEHNR and CDR2 as FQNEAQ (reference sequence). CDR3 region: CASSLAVSGNTIYF. CDR3 nucleotides: TGTGCCAGCAGCTTAGCAGTCTCTGGAAACACCATATATTTT. Full variable domain (missing parts from reference TRBV7-9 and TRBJ1-3): DTGVSQNPRHKITKRGQNVTFRCDPISEHNRLYWYRQTLGQGPEFLTYFQNEAQLEKSRLLSDRFSAERPKGSFSTLEIQRTEQGDSAMYLCASSLAVSGNTIYFGEGSWLTVV.

Ten or more counts support this clonotype. V and J are TRBV20-1 and TRBJ2-5; the D gene is possibly TRBD2 (6 bases). The CDR3 has 20 amino acids. Trimming shortened V by 6 bases and J by 5 bases, and 37 bases separated the two germline ends. CDR1 DFQATT and CDR2 SNEGSKA come from the germline V gene (reference sequence). CDR3 protein: CSATTMAGSPWAGRGETQYF. Written as DNA, the CDR3 is TGCAGTGCGACTACGATGGCAGGGTCACCCTGGGCGGGACGGGGCGAGACCCAGTACTTC.

This clonotype has just a few counts. The chain carries TRBV6-1 and TRBJ2-1; possible D gene TRBD2, 5 bases. V dropped 2 bases and J dropped 6 bases, with 17 bases sitting between them. This CDR3 has 16 amino acids. In germline, CDR1 is MNHNS, CDR2 SASEGT. The CDR3, as DNA: TGTGCCAGCAGTGAACTAGAATGGGGAGAGGGCAATGAGCAGTTCTTC. This encodes CASSELEWGEGNEQFF.

This clonotype was seen repeatedly, ten times or more. The rearrangement joins TRBV2 to TRBJ1-1; 7 nucleotides agree with TRBD1. Germline CDR1 and CDR2: SNHLY and FYNNEI. This CDR3 is 15 amino acids long. The V and J ends lost 7 bases and 4 bases, in that order; junction bases with no gene match: 12. The CDR3 DNA is TGTGCCAGCAACGGTCCCTCGGCAGGGGGCACTGAAGCTTTCTTT. Translating it yields CASNGPSAGGTEAFF.

The sample holds many counts of this clonotype. The V gene is TRBV18, the J gene TRBJ2-7; perhaps TRBD1 as D (6 bases). Trimming stripped 1 base from V and 3 bases from J, with 13 bases between. Looked up from germline, CDR1 is KGHSH and CDR2 is LQKENI. The CDR3 extends over 15 amino acids. DNA for the CDR3: TGTGCCAGCTCACCACAACATAACAGGGACTACGAGCAGTACTTC. The encoded protein is CASSPQHNRDYEQYF.

This clonotype was observed many times. The chain joins TRBV20-1 to TRBJ2-7; 9 nucleotides align to TRBD2. With 5 bases clipped from V and 6 bases from J, the junction kept 8 bases outside the gene matches. The CDR3 is 13 amino acids. The germline V gene has CDR1 DFQATT and CDR2 SNEGSKA (reference sequence). CDR3 DNA: TGCAGTGCTTTCACTAGCGGGTGGGTCGAGCAGTACTTC. The encoded protein is CSAFTSGWVEQYF.

The gene calls are TRBV28 and TRBJ2-1; 12 bases agree with TRBD2. Germline V gene sequence: CDR1 MDHEN, CDR2 SYDVKM. Unmatched junction bases numbered 14, after V lost 5 bases and J lost 3 bases. This CDR3 contains 19 residues. The CDR3 DNA is TGTGCCAGCAGTCTACTAGCGGGAGGCCACAGCCGCTTCTACAATGAGCAGTTCTTC. Translating it yields CASSLLAGGHSRFYNEQFF.

The rearrangement uses TRBV28 and TRBJ1-5, with 8 positions matching TRBD1. V shed 7 bases, J shed 5 bases, and the junction held 10 bases outside the gene matches. This CDR3 has 15 amino acids. The germline V gene encodes CDR1 MDHEN and CDR2 SYDVKM. The CDR3 DNA follows: TGTGCCAGCACCCCATCAGGGGGCTACGATCAGCCCCAGCATTTT. Protein product: CASTPSGGYDQPQHF.

There are a few counts of this clonotype. V and J are TRBV4-1 and TRBJ2-3; 8 bases line up with TRBD1. Trimming at V came to 5 bases and at J to 8 bases, leaving 12 bases not matched to a gene. From germline, CDR1 is MGHRA and CDR2 YSYEKL. The CDR3 loop spans 15 amino acids. In nucleotides, the CDR3 is TGCGCCAGCAGCTATGACAGGGGAATGGGGGGTACGCAGTATTTT. Residues: CASSYDRGMGGTQYF.

The V call is TRBV10-1, the J call TRBJ2-5; no clear D gene. The CDR3 sequence is 13 residues long. Per the germline V gene, CDR1 is WNHNN and CDR2 is SYGVQD (reference sequence). V shed 6 bases and J shed 1 base, with 9 bases lying between them. The chain's CDR3 is CASSGGAQETQYF. Written as DNA, the CDR3 is TGCGCCAGCAGCGGTGGTGCCCAAGAGACCCAGTACTTC.

This clonotype was seen ten or more times. J is TRBJ2-7 and V is TRBV18; 9 nucleotides line up with TRBD2. V gave up 1 base and J gave up 7 bases; unmatched junction bases: 2. The CDR3 totals 13 residues. Germline loops: CDR1 KGHSH, CDR2 LQKENI. CDR3 in amino acids: CASSPRLAGEQYF. DNA of the CDR3: TGTGCCAGCTCACCACGGCTAGCGGGGGAGCAGTACTTC.

In its sample, this clonotype was seen a few times. The rearrangement joins TRBV28 to TRBJ1-4, with 7 bases aligning to TRBD1. This CDR3 is built from 15 residues. Germline lookup yields CDR1 MDHEN and CDR2 SYDVKM. V lost 5 bases and J lost 5; bases outside the gene matches: 8. The CDR3 here is CASSRPGQMNEKLFF. The DNA for the CDR3 is TGTGCCAGCAGTCGTCCGGGACAGATGAATGAAAAACTGTTTTTT.

This clonotype has a count of ten or more. The genes are TRBV24-1 and TRBJ2-7, with D possibly matching TRBD2 (6 bases). The CDR3 has 14 residues. Trimming took 5 bases from V and 6 from J, leaving 16 bases between them. Germline CDR1 is KGHDR and CDR2 is SFDVKD. CDR3 in amino acids: CATSVGGKVSEQYF. The CDR3, as DNA: TGTGCCACCAGTGTGGGCGGGAAGGTCTCCGAGCAGTACTTC.

This clonotype has just a few counts. The chain couples TRBV12-3 or TRBV12-4 to TRBJ2-1; TRBD2 might be the D (5 bases). The CDR3 spans 15 residues. Between the trimmed V and J ends, which lost 2 bases and 3 bases, there was a span of 11 bases. The CDR3 is CASSLRGLFYNEQFF. In DNA, the CDR3 is TGTGCCAGCAGTTTACGAGGACTTTTCTACAATGAGCAGTTCTTC.

The chain has TRBV5-5 and TRBJ2-1; 8 bases align to TRBD2. The V gene end was trimmed by 4 bases and the J gene end by 9 bases; junction bases not matched to a gene: 6. The length of the CDR3 is 13 residues. The germline V gene has CDR1 SGHKS and CDR2 YYEKEE (reference sequence). The CDR3 sequence is CASSRGGIGEQFF. CDR3 sequence (DNA): TGTGCCAGCAGCCGGGGGGGGATAGGTGAGCAGTTCTTC.

This clonotype was detected many times. The gene calls are TRBV28 and TRBJ1-5, with TRBD1 as a possible D gene (5 bases). The CDR3 length is 16 residues. V lost 1 base to trimming and J lost 7 bases, with 17 bases between them. CDR1 and CDR2 from the germline V gene are MDHEN and SYDVKM. DNA for the CDR3: TGTGCCAGCAGTTTATATAGGCAGGGTAGTAAACAGCCCCAGCATTTT. Protein: CASSLYRQGSKQPQHF.

This clonotype was found many times. This chain uses TRBV27 with TRBJ2-1; D gene unclear. The V end lost 7 bases, the J end lost 6 bases, and 16 bases lay between the germline ends. The germline V gene encodes CDR1 MNHEY and CDR2 SMNVEV (reference sequence). This CDR3 spans 14 amino acids. Here the CDR3 DNA reads TGTGCCAGCACCCCCTTAGATTCCCTCAATGAGCAGTTCTTC. It encodes CASTPLDSLNEQFF.

At least ten counts were recorded for this clonotype. The CDR3 coding sequence is TGTGCCAGCAGCTTAACACCGGGACAGAACACTGAAGCTTTCTTT. Translated: CASSLTPGQNTEAFF. The rearrangement joins TRBV7-3 to TRBJ1-1, with D tentatively TRBD1 (6 bases). Germline V gene lookup returns CDR1 SGHTA and CDR2 FQGTGA. This CDR3 region has 15 residues. V was pared by 0 bases and J by 1 base, with 9 bases between.

This chain uses TRBV11-3 with TRBJ2-5, with 10 bases identical to TRBD2. The V segment lost 2 bases and the J segment 1 base; nucleotides outside the gene matches: 13. The CDR3 sequence is 19 residues long. Germline CDR1 SGHNT, CDR2 YENEEA. The chain's CDR3 is CASSLIGSGRVEAQETQYF. The CDR3 nucleotides are TGTGCCAGCAGCTTAATCGGGAGCGGGAGGGTGGAAGCCCAAGAGACCCAGTACTTC.

This clonotype was detected many times. The gene calls are TRBV4-3 and TRBJ2-7, with 10 bases matching TRBD1. CDR1 is LGHNA and CDR2 is YSLEER in the germline V gene. The V and J ends lost 2 bases and 7 bases, in that order; junction bases with no gene match: 14. The CDR3 sequence is 17 residues long. This chain's CDR3 is CASSQIDGTGAMGEQYF. The CDR3 DNA follows: TGCGCCAGCAGCCAAATAGACGGGACAGGGGCAATGGGGGAGCAGTACTTC.

The table lists this clonotype with a few counts. The rearrangement joins TRBV15 to TRBJ1-5; TRBD1 agrees at 7 bases. Trimming cost V 1 base and J 2 bases; bases outside gene matches: 5. This CDR3 contains 16 residues. Germline-derived CDR1 and CDR2 are LNHNV and YYDKDF (reference sequence). This CDR3 is CATSRVEGAGNQPQHF. The CDR3 nucleotides read TGTGCCACCAGCAGAGTAGAGGGGGCGGGCAATCAGCCCCAGCATTTT.

This chain links TRBV28 with TRBJ1-1; a possible D gene is TRBD1 (6 bases). The germline gives CDR1 MDHEN, CDR2 SYDVKM. The CDR3 has 12 amino acids. Between the trimmed V and J ends, which lost 7 bases and 12 bases, there was a span of 18 bases. The CDR3 loop reads CASNLRTAQPFF. For the CDR3, the DNA is TGTGCCAGCAATCTCCGGACAGCTCAACCTTTCTTT.

Details on this clonotype: This may arise from a read error, as a much more abundant clone is one base away. As the CDR3 is not closed by the conserved phenylalanine or tryptophan, this likely results from a read error. CDR3 protein: CASSRRRSTNTGELFC. In DNA, the CDR3 is TGTGCCAGCAGTCGTCGGCGGAGCACGAACACCGGGGAGCTGTTTTGT. The chain is built from TRBV28 and TRBJ2-2, with D uncertain. Per the germline V gene, CDR1 is MDHEN and CDR2 is SYDVKM. Trimming took 5 bases from V and 0 from J, leaving 13 bases between them. CDR3 length equals 16 residues.